Given below is one TCR beta chain in context. In the original analysis: Estimation of nucleated cell counts was performed using reference gene primer amplification. Profiled with immunoSEQ multiplex PCR; TCRdb holds only in-frame clones, not every one. That table furnishes V, J and clone size, whereas the DNA furnished D and trimming. The repertoire holds a few hundred thousand clones, with about 88% as singletons. This entry is derived from a study of blood T cell repertoires in COVID-19. Across the whole study: PBMCs, B-cell-depleted T cells, or T cells provided the cDNA or gDNA that made up the material.

V lost 1 base and J lost 4, with 9 bases in between. Germline CDR1 LGHNA, CDR2 YSLEER. This CDR3 spans 14 amino acids. In terms of age and location, participants ranged from about 18 to 95 years and lived in about two dozen US areas. The study assigned cohorts using participant-reported clinical history. Specimen: PBMCs or T cells enriched from blood (not recorded which). The source is a man aged 30-40 years with acute COVID-19. This chain connects TRBV4-3 to TRBJ2-3; D is undetermined. CDR3 DNA sequence: TGCGCCAGCAGCCAAGCAGGTCCCTCAGATACGCAGTATTTT. Its protein is CASSQAGPSDTQYF.